The rows below give T cell receptor beta chains drawn from one sample of a study of T cells expressing NK-cell markers. TCRdb reprocessed the 5' RACE reads, with one entry per CDR3 protein and no DNA. This repertoire includes approximately 420,000 distinct CDR3 sequences. Sequenced material: blood T cells: a sorted CD56 or NKG2C T cell subset, CD4+ or CD8+ T cells, or bulk PBMC T cells (not recorded which). The receptors shown here come from a woman in her fifties or sixties in good health. Both conserved end residues are part of each CDR3.

j_call v_call cdr3_aa
TRBJ1-6 TRBV4-1 CASSQDQHRVNSPLHF
TRBJ2-3 TRBV12-3/TRBV12-4 CASSRTSGIWTDTQYF
TRBJ2-1 TRBV12-3/TRBV12-4 CASSSSGSRLNEQFF
TRBJ2-1 TRBV11-2 CASTSIKGLYNEQFF
TRBJ2-3 TRBV7-2 CASSLGYSRTGTDYTDTQYF
TRBJ1-2 TRBV20-1 CSARVVRGYGYTF
TRBJ1-2 TRBV5-1 CASSIRQGRGYTF
TRBJ2-7 TRBV10-1 CASSEDGRREQYF
TRBJ2-1 TRBV28 CASSLGTSDYNEQFF
TRBJ2-6 TRBV4-1 CASSQEPGGSSGANVLTF
TRBJ1-2 TRBV20-1 CSARDPLEGPYGYTF
TRBJ2-3 TRBV7-3 CASSRQGSDTQYF
TRBJ2-5 TRBV2 CATRGVQETQYF
TRBJ2-3 TRBV6-2/TRBV6-3 CASSYSRRMGTDTQYF
TRBJ2-5 TRBV29-1 CSVNERNYQETQYF
TRBJ1-1 TRBV29-1 CSVDGSVLYTEAFF
TRBJ2-3 TRBV9 CASSAFNGGGNTDTQYF
TRBJ1-6 TRBV12-3/TRBV12-4 CASNSRGNPLHF
TRBJ2-4 TRBV11-3 CASSSYRENIQYF
TRBJ2-2 TRBV7-7 CASSSINPGELFF
TRBJ2-5 TRBV20-1 CSAKAATSGRAGSGETQYF
TRBJ2-3 TRBV12-3/TRBV12-4 CASRTTGTSGRARDFTDTQYF
TRBJ2-5 TRBV29-1 CSVELLGNWYQETQYF
TRBJ1-1 TRBV6-5 CASRPLDVRDLWGTEAFF
TRBJ2-1 TRBV3-1 CASSQFASGEYNEQFF